One and the same sample provided the 5 T cell receptor beta chains below, sequenced in a study of Ad26.COV2.S vaccination and SARS-CoV-2 variants. Treatment here: around 19 received Ad26.COV2.S at low or high dose, single or two shots; 5 received placebo; per-sample allocation not given. On day 63 after the first injection, vaccine and placebo recipients gave samples. Repertoires were generated with immunoSEQ multiplex PCR, while TCRdb's copy carries only in-frame clones and drops some. This table has 500,000 or so clones, 85% to 90% appearing once. Source: peripheral blood, taken in a trial of Ad26.COV2.S vaccine versus placebo. The receptors shown here come from a person between 18 and 65 years old who received the Ad26.COV2.S COVID-19 vaccine or a placebo.

The chain couples TRBV11-2 to TRBJ1-1, with TRBD1 matching 8 bases. Germline V gene sequence: CDR1 SGHAT, CDR2 FQNNGV. This CDR3 comprises 15 residues. V dropped 2 bases and J dropped 4; count of bases not matched to a gene: 6. Here the CDR3 DNA reads TGTGCCAGCAGCTTAAGGCAGGGGGCGCGCACTGAAGCTTTCTTT. It yields the protein CASSLRQGARTEAFF.

The V call is TRBV18, the J call TRBJ2-1; D not resolved. Germline-derived CDR1 and CDR2 are KGHSH and LQKENI. There are 13 residues in the CDR3. Trimming pared 3 bases from V and 8 bases from J, leaving 11 bases between. For the CDR3, the DNA is TGTGCCAGCTCACCCAGGTCGAGCCATGAGCAGTTCTTC. Its translation is CASSPRSSHEQFF.

The rearrangement links TRBV5-3 to TRBJ1-6; 8 bases agree with TRBD1. TRBV5-3 is treated as an ORF (open reading frame) with a function not yet certain. The J segment lost 6 bases and the V segment lost 1 base, leaving 3 bases of the junction unmatched. The CDR3 sequence is 15 residues long. The CDR3, as DNA: TGTGCCAGAAGCTTGTCGGACAGGGTTAATTCACCCCTCCACTTT. It yields the protein CARSLSDRVNSPLHF.

The rearrangement uses TRBV5-1 and TRBJ2-6, with D possibly being TRBD1 or TRBD2 (5 bases each). CDR3 length equals 18 residues. CDR1 is SGHRS and CDR2 is YFSETQ in the germline V gene. With 0 bases removed from V and 4 bases from J, the gap between germline ends came to 17 bases. CDR3 DNA sequence: TGCGCCAGCAGCTTGGCCGGGGCCCAAGGCTCCGGGGCCAACGTCCTGACTTTC. It encodes CASSLAGAQGSGANVLTF.

The chain joins TRBV7-3 to TRBJ2-1; 8 positions match TRBD1. This CDR3 comprises 13 residues. Germline CDR1 and CDR2: SGHTA and FQGTGA. J lost 8 bases, V lost 5 bases, and 5 bases had no gene match. CDR3 residues: CASSLGQGDEQFF. CDR3 DNA: TGTGCCAGCAGCCTCGGACAGGGTGATGAGCAGTTCTTC.